The 30 T cell receptor beta chains below come from one sample, sequenced in a study of cytomegalovirus exposure and HLA in healthy donors. Amplification used 60 Vbeta primers and 13 Jbeta primers. The data were produced by immunoSEQ multiplex PCR, yet TCRdb's version contains in-frame clones alone and is incomplete. Found here are some 130,000 clones, approximately 80% of them singletons; the top ten hold 3.3%. The sequencing sample was made of PBMCs. The receptors here all came from a male donor in good health and CMV-seronegative.

This sequence joins TRBV7-2 and TRBJ2-2, with D perhaps TRBD1 (7 bases). Per the germline V gene, CDR1 is SGHTA and CDR2 is FQGNSA. The CDR3 runs to 17 residues. Trimming stripped 4 bases from V and 6 bases from J, with 21 bases between. The CDR3 nucleotides are TGTGCCAGCAGCTCCGGGGGCAGGGGGATCGGACCCGGGGAGCTGTTTTTT. Amino acid sequence: CASSSGGRGIGPGELFF.

This clone was seen only once. The rearrangement joins TRBV7-8 to TRBJ2-2, with 11 nucleotides matching TRBD2. CDR1 and CDR2 (germline): SGHVS, FQNEAQ. V lost 1 base to trimming and J lost 0 bases; unmatched junction nucleotides: 4. This CDR3 region has 18 residues. CDR3 region: CASSLGTSGFANTGELFF. For the CDR3, the DNA is TGTGCCAGCAGCTTAGGGACTAGCGGGTTCGCGAACACCGGGGAGCTGTTTTTT.

The rearrangement joins TRBV6-5 to TRBJ2-7; D is uncertain. V lost 5 bases and J lost 4, with 18 bases in between. The CDR3 is made up of 15 amino acids. Per germline, CDR1 MNHEY and CDR2 SVGAGI. As DNA, the CDR3 is TGTGCCAGCAGTGGAGTACTCCATGTTTTATACGAGCAGTACTTC. This sequence encodes CASSGVLHVLYEQYF.

The chain carries TRBV11-2 and TRBJ2-2; TRBD1 agrees at 8 bases. V lost 5 bases and J lost 5; bases outside the gene matches: 4. Germline CDR1 reads SGHAT; CDR2 reads FQNNGV. The CDR3 has 14 residues. The CDR3 here is CASSPGQVTGELFF. The CDR3 DNA is TGTGCCAGCAGCCCGGGACAGGTAACCGGGGAGCTGTTTTTT.

This clone came up a few times. The J gene is TRBJ1-4, the V gene TRBV27, with D tentatively TRBD1 (5 bases). Trimming stripped 3 bases from V and 5 bases from J, with 16 bases between. The CDR3 loop spans 16 amino acids. Germline V gives CDR1 MNHEY, CDR2 SMNVEV (reference sequence). In DNA form, the CDR3 reads TGTGCCAGCAGTTTGTTCCTTAGACGGGGGAATGAAAAACTGTTTTTT. Its translation: CASSLFLRRGNEKLFF.

The chain joins TRBV28 to TRBJ2-3; 15 bases are a match to TRBD2. The CDR3 is 15 residues long. Germline CDR1 MDHEN, CDR2 SYDVKM. V trimming: 7 bases; J trimming: 10 bases; junction bases outside the gene matches: 9. CDR3 in amino acids: CASTRGLAGGSPQYF. The CDR3 DNA reads TGTGCCAGCACCCGGGGACTAGCGGGAGGATCCCCGCAGTATTTT.

The chain carries TRBV15 and TRBJ1-2; the D gene is possibly TRBD1 (6 bases). Per the germline V gene, CDR1 is LNHNV and CDR2 is YYDKDF (reference sequence). The V and J ends lost 0 bases and 4 bases respectively, with 15 bases between them. This CDR3 has 16 amino acids. The CDR3 DNA is TGTGCCACCAGCAGAGATCAGGTCGACAGGCCCTATGGCTACACCTTC. Protein sequence: CATSRDQVDRPYGYTF.

V gene TRBV5-4 combines with J gene TRBJ2-7; D possibly corresponds to TRBD1 (6 bases). The CDR3 consists of 14 residues. V was clipped by 2 bases and J by 3 bases, with 12 bases between them. Germline assignment: CDR1 SGHNT and CDR2 YYREEE (reference sequence). This CDR3 is CASSFGLGGYEQYF. The DNA of the CDR3 is TGTGCCAGCAGCTTCGGTCTAGGGGGCTACGAGCAGTACTTC.

This chain joins TRBV18 and TRBJ2-2; TRBD1 matches 7 bases. Germline CDR1 and CDR2: KGHSH and LQKENI. V shed 8 bases and J 5 bases; nucleotides not matched to a gene: 11. The CDR3 totals 15 residues. The CDR3, as DNA: TGTGCCAGCGTAACGGGACAGTCACTAACCGGGGAGCTGTTTTTT. Translation gives CASVTGQSLTGELFF. The whole variable domain, filled in from reference TRBV18 and TRBJ2-2, reads NAGVMQNPRHLVRRRGQEARLRCSPMKGHSHVYWYRQLPEEGLKFMVYLQKENIIDESGMPKERFSAEFPKEGPSILRIQQVVRGDSAAYFCASVTGQSLTGELFFGEGSRLTVL.

The chain joins TRBV5-1 to TRBJ1-3; no clear D. Germline V gene data show CDR1 as SGHRS and CDR2 as YFSETQ. The V gene lost 8 bases and the J gene lost 0 bases, with 9 bases spanning the gap. This CDR3 is built from 13 residues. The CDR3 DNA is TGCGCCAGTGACATTGGCTCTGGAAACACCATATATTTT. Amino acids: CASDIGSGNTIYF.

The chain links TRBV19 to TRBJ1-2, with D tentatively TRBD1 (6 bases). The V and J ends lost 3 bases and 2 bases respectively, with 13 bases between them. Germline loops: CDR1 LNHDA, CDR2 SQIVND (reference sequence). This CDR3 is built from 15 residues. CDR3 sequence (DNA): TGTGCCAGTAGTATCACAGGGAAGCAGAACTATGGCTACACCTTC. Its protein product is CASSITGKQNYGYTF.

The chain is built from TRBV30 and TRBJ1-6, with TRBD1 matching 11 bases. The CDR3 sequence is 17 residues long. The ends lost 1 base at V and 6 bases at J; junction bases unmatched: 8. Germline lookup yields CDR1 GTSNPN and CDR2 SVGIG (reference sequence). The CDR3, as DNA: TGTGCCTGGAGTGACCCCTGGACAGGGGGCAGTAATTCACCCCTCCACTTT. It translates to CAWSDPWTGGSNSPLHF.

The chain uses TRBV5-5 and TRBJ1-3; D possibly corresponds to TRBD1 (5 bases). Trimming cost V 2 bases and J 2 bases, with 17 bases left between them. CDR3 length: 17 residues. CDR1 is SGHKS, CDR2 YYEKEE, per germline (reference sequence). The CDR3 DNA is TGTGCCAGCAGCTTTGTCCCAGGGTCAATCACTGGAAACACCATATATTTT. Translating gives CASSFVPGSITGNTIYF.

This sequence joins TRBV29-1 and TRBJ2-3; TRBD1 matches at 7 bases. J gave up 9 bases and V 4 bases, and 4 bases lay outside the gene matches. CDR1 is SQVTM, CDR2 ANQGSEA, per germline. This CDR3 region has 11 residues. The CDR3 coding sequence is TGCAGCGTTGGGACAGGCGGGACGCAGTATTTT. Protein: CSVGTGGTQYF.

The chain joins TRBV18 to TRBJ2-7; TRBD1 agrees at 9 bases. Germline CDR1 and CDR2: KGHSH and LQKENI. Trimming at V came to 4 bases and at J to 0 bases, leaving 4 bases not matched to a gene. The CDR3 extends over 15 amino acids. CDR3 region: CASSLGQGYSYEQYF. For the CDR3, the DNA is TGTGCCAGCTCACTAGGACAGGGGTACTCCTACGAGCAGTACTTC. The whole variable domain, remainder taken from reference TRBV18 and TRBJ2-7, is NAGVMQNPRHLVRRRGQEARLRCSPMKGHSHVYWYRQLPEEGLKFMVYLQKENIIDESGMPKERFSAEFPKEGPSILRIQQVVRGDSAAYFCASSLGQGYSYEQYFGPGTRLTVT.

This chain connects TRBV29-1 to TRBJ1-1; 7 nucleotides agree with TRBD1. The junction had 3 bases not matched to a gene; V was cut back by 4 bases and J by 1 base. This CDR3 comprises 13 residues. The V gene's germline CDR1 is SQVTM and CDR2 ANQGSEA. The CDR3 loop is CSVARDRNTEAFF. The CDR3 nucleotides are TGCAGCGTTGCCAGGGACAGGAACACTGAAGCTTTCTTT.

This clone was observed a few times. The V gene is TRBV5-1, the J gene TRBJ2-2, with 11 bases fitting TRBD2. This CDR3 comprises 16 residues. The V gene's germline CDR1 is SGHRS and CDR2 YFSETQ. V lost 4 bases to trimming and J lost 7 bases; unmatched junction nucleotides: 9. DNA for the CDR3: TGCGCCAGCAGCCGCACTAGCGGGAGTCCTGGCGGGGAGCTGTTTTTT. The encoded protein is CASSRTSGSPGGELFF.

The chain joins TRBV11-2 to TRBJ2-7; D may be TRBD1 (6 bases). CDR3 length equals 16 residues. From germline, CDR1 is SGHAT and CDR2 FQNNGV. V dropped 1 base and J dropped 0 bases, with 13 bases sitting between them. The CDR3 region has the DNA TGTGCCAGCAGCTTAGGGGGCAGGGGCAGCTCCTACGAGCAGTACTTC. Residues: CASSLGGRGSSYEQYF.

The CDR3 loop reads CATSRDLGGSTEAFF. The CDR3 bases are TGTGCCACCAGCAGAGATCTAGGGGGTAGCACTGAAGCTTTCTTT. The V gene is TRBV15, the J gene TRBJ1-1; D may be TRBD1 (6 bases). This CDR3 comprises 15 residues. Germline-derived CDR1 and CDR2 are LNHNV and YYDKDF (reference sequence). The V and J ends lost 0 bases and 4 bases respectively, with 12 bases between them.

This chain links TRBV28 with TRBJ1-1, with a weak D call TRBD1 (6 bases). The CDR3 is made up of 16 amino acids. Trimming cost V 5 bases and J 5 bases, with 21 bases left between them. Germline V gives CDR1 MDHEN, CDR2 SYDVKM. The CDR3 protein is CASSATGTAGKTEAFF. The CDR3 nucleotides read TGTGCCAGCAGTGCCACAGGGACGGCCGGGAAGACTGAAGCTTTCTTT.

This clone has a single count. This rearrangement joins TRBV6-1 to TRBJ2-1, with a tentative D call TRBD2 (6 bases). V gave up 1 base and J gave up 8 bases, with 9 bases separating them. The CDR3 spans 13 residues. From germline, CDR1 is MNHNS and CDR2 SASEGT. The CDR3 sequence: CASSEGPGDEQFF. CDR3 sequence (DNA): TGTGCCAGCAGTGAAGGGCCGGGGGATGAGCAGTTCTTC.

The gene calls are TRBV28 and TRBJ2-7; possible D gene TRBD1, 6 bases. V gave up 6 bases and J gave up 1 base, with 16 bases separating them. Germline CDR1 is MDHEN and CDR2 is SYDVKM. The CDR3 is 15 amino acids. In DNA, the CDR3 is TGTGCCAGCAGGGGGAACAGGGCCCCGTCCTACGAGCAGTACTTC. This codes for CASRGNRAPSYEQYF.

DNA of the CDR3: TGTGCCAGCAGCGTAGGTCCACTTGGCACTGAAGCTTTCTTT. It encodes CASSVGPLGTEAFF. The V gene is TRBV9, the J gene TRBJ1-1; D remains ambiguous. This CDR3 is built from 14 residues. Germline-derived CDR1 and CDR2 are SGDLS and YYNGEE. V was pared by 0 bases and J by 4 bases, with 10 bases between.

V is TRBV4-3 and J is TRBJ2-1; D ambiguous. CDR3 length equals 14 residues. The germline CDR1 and CDR2 sequences are LGHNA and YSLEER. The ends were cut back, 0 bases at V and 4 bases at J, with 7 bases in the middle. This CDR3 reads CASSQDGQYNEQFF. The CDR3, as DNA: TGCGCCAGCAGCCAAGATGGCCAGTACAATGAGCAGTTCTTC.

In regard to this clone: Other DNA sequences of this sample code for an identical CDR3. This chain joins TRBV6-6 and TRBJ1-2; TRBD1 is a possible D gene (5 bases). V lost 0 bases and J lost 2, with 7 bases in between. Per the germline V gene, CDR1 is MNHNY and CDR2 is SVGAGI (reference sequence). This CDR3 is 14 amino acids long. Here the CDR3 DNA reads TGTGCCAGCAGTTACTCGGCAGGGAACTATGGCTACACCTTC. Translated, it gives CASSYSAGNYGYTF.

This clone turned up a few times. V is TRBV4-1 and J is TRBJ1-1; weak D call: TRBD1 (6 bases). Germline CDR1 MGHRA, CDR2 YSYEKL. The CDR3 loop spans 15 amino acids. V was trimmed by 4 bases and J by 1 base, leaving 13 bases between them. This CDR3 is CASSPMDRSNTEAFF. The CDR3 nucleotides read TGCGCCAGCAGCCCCATGGACAGATCGAACACTGAAGCTTTCTTT.

CDR3 nucleotide sequence: TGTGCCAGCAGTTTTGGCTGGAGTGGGGCCAACGTCCTGACTTTC. Encoded protein: CASSFGWSGANVLTF. J is TRBJ2-6 and V is TRBV27; D remains ambiguous. Trimming removed 3 bases from V and 3 bases from J, with 9 bases in between. This CDR3 region has 15 residues. Looked up from germline, CDR1 is MNHEY and CDR2 is SMNVEV (reference sequence).

The J gene is TRBJ2-5, the V gene TRBV2; TRBD2 agrees at 8 bases. The J call may be faulty, since TRBJ2-7 better matches the DNA end. The CDR3 covers 14 residues. Germline assignment: CDR1 SNHLY and CDR2 FYNNEI. The CDR3 sequence: CASSKLADRYEQYF. CDR3 bases: TGTGCCAGCAGTAAACTAGCGGATCGTTACGAGCAGTACTTC.

In its sample, this clone was seen once. CDR3: CASSWGTGVQPQHF. The CDR3 DNA sequence: TGTGCCAGCAGCTGGGGGACAGGGGTTCAGCCCCAGCATTTT. The chain links TRBV5-5 to TRBJ1-5, with 10 bases lining up with TRBD1. This CDR3 contains 14 residues. J lost 6 bases, V lost 3 bases, and 3 bases had no gene match. From germline, CDR1 is SGHKS and CDR2 YYEKEE (reference sequence).

CDR3 amino acids: CATSRDSYEQFF. The CDR3 DNA reads TGTGCCACCAGCAGAGATTCCTATGAGCAGTTCTTC. This chain uses TRBV15 with TRBJ2-1, with no clear D. V was trimmed by 0 bases and J by 8 bases, leaving 5 bases between them. This CDR3 has 12 amino acids. The V gene's germline CDR1 is LNHNV and CDR2 YYDKDF (reference sequence).